This T cell receptor beta chain was found in a study of identical twins. Study results and caveats: Fewer insertions marked abundant cord blood beta clonotypes; young adult naive trended weakly, memory not at all.

A single record per CDR3 protein comes from TCRdb applying MiXCR to the 5' RACE reads. The sample lists 550,000 to 700,000 distinct CDR3 sequences; 21% were seen once. This clonotype was observed a handful of times. Its antigen is not identified. Trimming cost V 0 bases and J 9 bases, with 12 bases left between them. The CDR3 has 14 amino acids. Germline assignment: CDR1 LGHNA and CDR2 YSLEER. These data were also reused for a study on T cells expressing NK-cell markers. That work states: Dominant NKG2C+ clonotypes in a handful of donors made up about 1.0-7.0% of CD8+ T cells.

The clonotype originates from a young woman in good health. Sequencing was done on a sample of PBMCs. The chain carries TRBV4-3 and TRBJ2-1, with D possibly being TRBD1 or TRBD2 (5 bases each). CDR3 DNA: TGCGCCAGCAGCCAAGACCACCGTGGGGGTGAGCAGTTCTTC. Translating gives CASSQDHRGGEQFF.